This is a list of T cell receptor beta chains from one sample in a study of cytomegalovirus exposure and HLA in healthy donors. This table comes from immunoSEQ multiplex PCR, and its TCRdb copy is limited to in-frame clones, with some not included. The top ten hold 2.5% to 3% of the sample, which has roughly 67,000 clones, 65% to 85% seen once. The sequencing input was PBMCs. These receptors all stem from a woman aged 30 to 39 in good health and CMV-seronegative. Each CDR3 is given with its conserved first and last residue. The order of the fields is clone size, J gene, D gene, V gene, CDR3 protein, CDR3 DNA. D genes are given only for firm matches. Not all rows give a size; the values are once, few, many and, for expanded clones, a class.

-	TRBJ2-2	TRBD1	TRBV11-3	CASSLEGQGSGELFF	TGTGCCAGCAGCTTAGAGGGACAGGGCTCCGGGGAGCTGTTTTTT
-	TRBJ2-7	-	TRBV30	CAWSPGAYEQYF	TGTGCCTGGAGCCCAGGGGCCTACGAGCAGTACTTC
-	TRBJ2-1	-	TRBV13	CASSLGGGYNEQFF	TGTGCCAGCAGCTTGGGGGGAGGCTACAATGAGCAGTTCTTC
-	TRBJ2-6	-	TRBV19	CASSIEGQMLSVLTF	TGTGCCAGTAGTATCGAAGGACAGATGCTCTCCGTCCTGACTTTC
-	TRBJ1-2	TRBD1	TRBV6-4	CASSMTGENYGYTF	TGTGCCAGCAGTATGACAGGGGAGAACTATGGCTACACCTTC
-	TRBJ2-3	-	TRBV5-4	CASSLEGVDTQYF	TGTGCCAGCAGCTTGGAGGGGGTGGATACGCAGTATTTT
-	TRBJ1-1	TRBD1	TRBV20-1	CSARDRAEAFF	TGCAGTGCTAGGGACAGGGCTGAAGCTTTCTTT
-	TRBJ2-3	-	TRBV11-3	CASRYSSTDTQYF	TGTGCCAGCAGATACAGCTCCACAGATACGCAGTATTTT
few	TRBJ1-2	-	TRBV28	CASRPGTGSRRGYGYTF	TGTGCCAGCAGGCCGGGGACTGGGTCAAGAAGGGGTTATGGCTACACCTTC
once	TRBJ2-2	-	TRBV4-3	CASSQDRGNTGELFF	TGCGCCAGCAGCCAAGATAGGGGGAACACCGGGGAGCTGTTTTTT
once	TRBJ1-1	TRBD1	TRBV5-1	CASSLALGQGQWNTEAFF	TGCGCCAGCAGCTTGGCGCTTGGACAGGGTCAGTGGAACACTGAAGCTTTCTTT
-	TRBJ2-7	TRBD1	TRBV7-9	CASSSGQVYEQYF	TGTGCCAGCAGCTCAGGACAGGTCTACGAGCAGTACTTC
few	TRBJ2-7	-	TRBV15	CATSPGGDGYEQYF	TGTGCCACCAGCCCTGGAGGCGATGGTTACGAGCAGTACTTC
-	TRBJ2-2	TRBD2	TRBV5-1	CASRRARTSGGANTGELFF	TGCGCCAGCAGACGCGCCCGGACTAGCGGGGGGGCGAACACCGGGGAGCTGTTTTTT
-	TRBJ2-1	-	TRBV2	CASIWGDEQFF	TGTGCCAGCATCTGGGGGGATGAGCAGTTCTTC
-	TRBJ1-2	TRBD1	TRBV23-1	CASSQHSDREDYGYTF	TGCGCCAGCAGTCAACATTCGGACAGGGAGGACTATGGCTACACCTTC
-	TRBJ2-5	-	TRBV7-2	CASSPPGKETQYF	TGTGCCAGCAGCCCACCCGGGAAAGAGACCCAGTACTTC
-	TRBJ2-5	-	TRBV5-4	CASSLGSREETQYF	TGTGCCAGCAGCTTGGGGTCCCGGGAAGAGACCCAGTACTTC
-	TRBJ1-2	TRBD1	TRBV28	CASSPQGQGVGGYTF	TGTGCCAGCAGCCCACAAGGGCAGGGGGTTGGTGGCTACACCTTC
-	TRBJ2-7	-	TRBV27	CASSSSGYEQYF	TGTGCCAGCAGTTCGTCGGGATACGAGCAGTACTTC
-	TRBJ2-7	-	TRBV6-5	CASSYSARANEQYF	TGTGCCAGCAGTTACTCCGCCAGGGCGAACGAGCAGTACTTC
-	TRBJ1-3	-	TRBV25-1	CASSEFGGVDGNTIYF	TGTGCCAGCAGTGAATTCGGGGGGGTGGATGGAAACACCATATATTTT
-	TRBJ1-1	-	TRBV7-6	CASSLDRWPALNTEAFF	TGTGCCAGCAGCTTAGATCGCTGGCCCGCCTTGAACACTGAAGCTTTCTTT
-	TRBJ1-1	TRBD1	TRBV5-1	CASSSNRGDNTEAFF	TGCGCCAGCAGCTCTAACAGGGGAGATAACACTGAAGCTTTCTTT
-	TRBJ2-7	-	TRBV4-3	CASSQVLRGRLTYEQYF	TGCGCCAGCAGCCAAGTGCTCCGTGGCAGGCTTACCTACGAGCAGTACTTC
-	TRBJ2-3	TRBD1	TRBV5-1	CASSSGDRGRSDTQYF	TGCGCCAGCAGCTCCGGAGACAGGGGGCGGTCAGATACGCAGTATTTT
few	TRBJ2-7	-	TRBV29-1	CSAGQPTEEQYF	TGCAGCGCCGGACAGCCCACTGAGGAGCAGTACTTC
once	TRBJ2-7	-	TRBV11-2	CASRDSLIAYEQYF	TGTGCCAGCAGAGACAGTTTAATCGCCTACGAGCAGTACTTC
few	TRBJ1-1	-	TRBV10-1	CASSDPSGAEAFF	TGCGCCAGCAGTGACCCCTCGGGGGCTGAAGCTTTCTTT
once	TRBJ2-7	TRBD2	TRBV19	CASSRTGGSGGGYEQYF	TGTGCCAGTAGCCGAACTGGGGGAAGCGGGGGAGGATACGAGCAGTACTTC
-	TRBJ2-7	-	TRBV5-1	CASSMGAVYEQYF	TGCGCCAGCAGCATGGGGGCTGTCTACGAGCAGTACTTC
-	TRBJ2-7	TRBD2	TRBV29-1	CSAETSVAYEQYF	TGCAGCGCCGAGACTAGCGTAGCCTACGAGCAGTACTTC
-	TRBJ2-3	TRBD1	TRBV19	CASSIGTGGSGTDTQYF	TGTGCCAGTAGTATAGGGACAGGGGGTAGTGGTACAGATACGCAGTATTTT
few	TRBJ2-5	-	TRBV6-5	CASSLSETQYF	TGTGCCAGCAGTTTATCAGAGACCCAGTACTTC
few	TRBJ1-4	TRBD1	TRBV2	CASSAWDRAEKLFF	TGTGCCAGCAGTGCCTGGGACAGGGCTGAAAAACTGTTTTTT
once	TRBJ2-7	TRBD2	TRBV13	CASRGTSGGAKYEQYF	TGTGCCAGCAGAGGGACTAGCGGGGGGGCCAAATACGAGCAGTACTTC
few	TRBJ2-7	TRBD1	TRBV11-3	CASSLGDRSYEQYF	TGTGCCAGCAGCTTAGGGGACAGATCCTACGAGCAGTACTTC
-	TRBJ2-1	TRBD2	TRBV7-2	CASSLRASGGAYKQFF	TGTGCCAGCAGCTTAAGGGCTAGCGGGGGGGCCTATAAGCAGTTCTTC
-	TRBJ1-1	-	TRBV11-2	CASRGGGGFFTEAFF	TGTGCCAGCAGGGGAGGGGGGGGTTTTTTCACTGAAGCTTTCTTT
-	TRBJ2-6	TRBD1	TRBV7-6	CASSFSVRGRVSGANVLTF	TGTGCCAGCAGCTTTTCGGTGAGGGGGCGAGTCTCTGGGGCCAACGTCCTGACTTTC
-	TRBJ1-2	-	TRBV18	CASSPKTGLEGYTF	TGTGCCAGCTCACCGAAGACTGGGTTAGAAGGCTACACCTTC
-	TRBJ2-3	-	TRBV9	CASSVQKSTDTQYF	TGTGCCAGCAGCGTACAGAAATCAACAGATACGCAGTATTTT
-	TRBJ1-2	TRBD1	TRBV19	CASSPGGDGYTF	TGTGCCAGTAGTCCAGGGGGCGATGGCTACACCTTC
-	TRBJ2-1	TRBD1	TRBV29-1	CSVSGTGGTYNEQFF	TGCAGCGTGTCCGGGACAGGGGGCACCTACAATGAGCAGTTCTTC
-	TRBJ2-1	TRBD2	TRBV7-2	CASSTFRGGANNEQFF	TGTGCCAGCAGCACCTTTCGGGGGGGGGCGAACAATGAGCAGTTCTTC
-	TRBJ1-5	-	TRBV18	CASSQVQGPLGPQHF	TGTGCCAGCTCTCAAGTACAGGGCCCACTGGGGCCCCAGCATTTT
few	TRBJ1-1	TRBD1	TRBV13	CASSRRGTDMNTEAFF	TGTGCCAGCAGCCGGAGGGGGACAGACATGAACACTGAAGCTTTCTTT
-	TRBJ2-1	TRBD2	TRBV9	CASSGILAGGHNEQFF	TGTGCCAGCAGCGGCATACTAGCGGGGGGTCACAATGAGCAGTTCTTC
once	TRBJ2-2	-	TRBV9	CASSVAGNTGELFF	TGTGCCAGCAGCGTGGCAGGAAACACCGGGGAGCTGTTTTTT
few	TRBJ2-1	-	TRBV6-4	CASSDSTGYNEQFF	TGTGCCAGCAGTGACTCGACAGGTTACAATGAGCAGTTCTTC
few	TRBJ2-1	TRBD2	TRBV2	CASSVAGGTYNEQFF	TGTGCCAGCAGTGTAGCGGGGGGTACCTACAATGAGCAGTTCTTC
-	TRBJ1-2	TRBD1	TRBV5-4	CASSAGRGQTYGYTF	TGTGCCAGCAGCGCCGGGAGGGGGCAAACCTATGGCTACACCTTC
-	TRBJ1-6	-	TRBV5-1	CASSLAGVNGSPLHF	TGCGCCAGCAGCTTGGCGGGGGTGAATGGTTCACCCCTCCACTTT
once	TRBJ2-7	TRBD1	TRBV7-2	CASSQRRDRGLYEQYF	TGTGCCAGCAGCCAACGCCGGGACAGGGGGCTTTACGAGCAGTACTTC
-	TRBJ2-1	TRBD1	TRBV5-4	CASSTYGTAREFF	TGTGCCAGCAGCACTTACGGGACAGCGAGGGAGTTCTTC